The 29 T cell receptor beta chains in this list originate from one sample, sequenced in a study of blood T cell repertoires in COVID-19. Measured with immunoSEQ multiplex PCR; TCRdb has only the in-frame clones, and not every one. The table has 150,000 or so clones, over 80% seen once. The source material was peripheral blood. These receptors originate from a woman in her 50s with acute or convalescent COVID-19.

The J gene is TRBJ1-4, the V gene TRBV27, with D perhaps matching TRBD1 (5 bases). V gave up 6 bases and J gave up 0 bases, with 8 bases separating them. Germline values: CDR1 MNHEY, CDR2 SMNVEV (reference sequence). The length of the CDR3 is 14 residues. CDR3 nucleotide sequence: TGTGCCAGCAGCAGGGCCACAACTAATGAAAAACTGTTTTTT. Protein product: CASSRATTNEKLFF.

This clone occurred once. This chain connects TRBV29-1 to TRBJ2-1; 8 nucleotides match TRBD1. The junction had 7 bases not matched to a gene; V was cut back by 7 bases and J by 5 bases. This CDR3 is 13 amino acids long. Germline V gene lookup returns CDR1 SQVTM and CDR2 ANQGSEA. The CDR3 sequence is CSGGTGGDNEQFF. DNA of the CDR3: TGCAGCGGTGGGACAGGCGGAGACAATGAGCAGTTCTTC.

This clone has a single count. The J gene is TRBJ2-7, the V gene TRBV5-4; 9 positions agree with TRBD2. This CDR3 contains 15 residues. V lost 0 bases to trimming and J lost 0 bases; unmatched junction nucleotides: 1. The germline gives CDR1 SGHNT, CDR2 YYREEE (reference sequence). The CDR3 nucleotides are TGTGCCAGCAGCTTGGTTAGCGGGAGCTCCTACGAGCAGTACTTC. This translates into CASSLVSGSSYEQYF. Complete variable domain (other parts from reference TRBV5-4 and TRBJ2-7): ETGVTQSPTHLIKTRGQQVTLRCSSQSGHNTVSWYQQALGQGPQFIFQYYREEENGRGNFPPRFSGLQFPNYSSELNVNALELDDSALYLCASSLVSGSSYEQYFGPGTRLTVT.

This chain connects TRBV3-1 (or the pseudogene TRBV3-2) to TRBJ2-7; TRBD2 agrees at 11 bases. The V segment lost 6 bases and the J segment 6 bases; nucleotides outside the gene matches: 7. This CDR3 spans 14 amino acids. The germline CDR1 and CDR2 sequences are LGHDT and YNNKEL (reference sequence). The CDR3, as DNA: TGTGCCAGCAGTCCCACTAGCGGGAGAGGCGAGCAGTACTTC. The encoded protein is CASSPTSGRGEQYF.

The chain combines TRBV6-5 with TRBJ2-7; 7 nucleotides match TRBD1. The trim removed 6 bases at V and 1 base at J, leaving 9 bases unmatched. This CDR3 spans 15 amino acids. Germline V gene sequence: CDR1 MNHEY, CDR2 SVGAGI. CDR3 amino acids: CASSQSRTGSYEQYF. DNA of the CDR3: TGTGCCAGCAGCCAATCCCGGACAGGATCCTACGAGCAGTACTTC.

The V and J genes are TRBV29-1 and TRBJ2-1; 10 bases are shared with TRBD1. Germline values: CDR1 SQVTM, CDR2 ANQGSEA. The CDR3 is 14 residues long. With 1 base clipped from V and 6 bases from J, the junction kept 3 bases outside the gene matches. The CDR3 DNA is TGCAGCGTTGAAGGGGGGACAGGGGCCAATGAGCAGTTCTTC. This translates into CSVEGGTGANEQFF.

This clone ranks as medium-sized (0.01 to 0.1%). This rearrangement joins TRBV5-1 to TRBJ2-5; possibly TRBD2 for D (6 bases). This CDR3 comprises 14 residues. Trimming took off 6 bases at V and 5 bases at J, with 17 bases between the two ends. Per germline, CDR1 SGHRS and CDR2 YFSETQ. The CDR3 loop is CASTDPFGGETQYF. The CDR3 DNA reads TGCGCCAGCACCGACCCTTTTGGGGGGGAGACCCAGTACTTC.

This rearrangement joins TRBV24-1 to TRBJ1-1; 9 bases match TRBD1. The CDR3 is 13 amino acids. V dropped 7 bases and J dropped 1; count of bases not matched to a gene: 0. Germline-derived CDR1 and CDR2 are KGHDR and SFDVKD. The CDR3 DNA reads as TGTGCCACCAGGGGACAGGGGAACACTGAAGCTTTCTTT. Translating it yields CATRGQGNTEAFF.

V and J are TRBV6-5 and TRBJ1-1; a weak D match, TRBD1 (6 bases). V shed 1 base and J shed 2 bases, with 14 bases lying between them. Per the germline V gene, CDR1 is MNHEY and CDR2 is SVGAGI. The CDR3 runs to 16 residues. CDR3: CASSYFPPGQNTEAFF. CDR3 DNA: TGTGCCAGCAGTTACTTCCCCCCGGGACAAAACACTGAAGCTTTCTTT.

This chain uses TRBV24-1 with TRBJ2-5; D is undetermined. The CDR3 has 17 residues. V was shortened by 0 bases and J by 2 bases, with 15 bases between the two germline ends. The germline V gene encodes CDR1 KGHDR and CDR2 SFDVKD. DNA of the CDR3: TGTGCCACCAGTGATTTGCACGCCAGGAACTCTCAAGAGACCCAGTACTTC. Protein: CATSDLHARNSQETQYF.

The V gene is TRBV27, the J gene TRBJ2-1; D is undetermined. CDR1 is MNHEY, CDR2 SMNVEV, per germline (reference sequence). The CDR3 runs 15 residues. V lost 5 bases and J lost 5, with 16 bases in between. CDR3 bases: TGTGCCAGCAGTGAGCCTGCCGCCGGAGACAATGAGCAGTTCTTC. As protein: CASSEPAAGDNEQFF.

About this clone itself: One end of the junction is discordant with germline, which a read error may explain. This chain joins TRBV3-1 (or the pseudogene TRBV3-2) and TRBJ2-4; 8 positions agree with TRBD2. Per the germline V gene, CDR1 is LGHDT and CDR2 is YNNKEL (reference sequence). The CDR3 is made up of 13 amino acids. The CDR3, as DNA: TGTGCCAGCAGCCAAGATCGTGGCGGGAGGCCAGCCTTC. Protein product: CASSQDRGGRPAF.

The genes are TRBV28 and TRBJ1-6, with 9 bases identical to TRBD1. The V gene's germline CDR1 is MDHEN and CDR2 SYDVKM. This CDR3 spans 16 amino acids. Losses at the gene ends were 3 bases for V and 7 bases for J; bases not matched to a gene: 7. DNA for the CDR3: TGTGCCAGCAGTTTGCGGACAGGGGCCGGGAATTCACCCCTCCACTTT. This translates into CASSLRTGAGNSPLHF.

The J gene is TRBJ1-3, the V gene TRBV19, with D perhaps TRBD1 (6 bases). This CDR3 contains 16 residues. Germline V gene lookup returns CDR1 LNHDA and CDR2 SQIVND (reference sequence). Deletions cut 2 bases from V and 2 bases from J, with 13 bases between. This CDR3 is CASSINRRGTGNTIYF. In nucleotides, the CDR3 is TGTGCCAGTAGTATAAATCGCAGGGGCACTGGAAACACCATATATTTT.

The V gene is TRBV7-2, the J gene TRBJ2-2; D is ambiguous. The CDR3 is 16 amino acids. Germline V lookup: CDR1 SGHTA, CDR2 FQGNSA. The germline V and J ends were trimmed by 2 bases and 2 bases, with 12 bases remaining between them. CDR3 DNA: TGTGCCAGCAGCTTATTGGGCGACGGTAACACCGGGGAGCTGTTTTTT. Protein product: CASSLLGDGNTGELFF.

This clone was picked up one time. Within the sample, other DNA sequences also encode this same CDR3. The CDR3 DNA sequence: TGTGCCAGCTCACCTGCGAATGAGCAGTTCTTC. Encoded protein: CASSPANEQFF. The V call is TRBV18, the J call TRBJ2-1; D not resolved. The length of the CDR3 is 11 residues. Looked up from germline, CDR1 is KGHSH and CDR2 is LQKENI. Trimming pared 3 bases from V and 7 bases from J, leaving 4 bases between. Complete variable domain (other parts from reference TRBV18 and TRBJ2-1): NAGVMQNPRHLVRRRGQEARLRCSPMKGHSHVYWYRQLPEEGLKFMVYLQKENIIDESGMPKERFSAEFPKEGPSILRIQQVVRGDSAAYFCASSPANEQFFGPGTRLTVL.

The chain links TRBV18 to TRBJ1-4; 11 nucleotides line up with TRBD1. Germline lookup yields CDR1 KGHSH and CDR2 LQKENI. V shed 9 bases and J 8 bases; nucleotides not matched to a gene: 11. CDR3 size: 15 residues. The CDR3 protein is CASSGQGALSEKLFF. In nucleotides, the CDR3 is TGTGCCAGTTCCGGACAGGGGGCCTTATCGGAAAAACTGTTTTTT.

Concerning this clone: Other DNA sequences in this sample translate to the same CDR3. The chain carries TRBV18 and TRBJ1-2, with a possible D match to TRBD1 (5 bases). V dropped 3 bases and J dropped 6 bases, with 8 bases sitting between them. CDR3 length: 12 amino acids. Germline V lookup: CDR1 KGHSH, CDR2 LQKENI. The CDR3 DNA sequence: TGTGCCAGCTCACCCCGGGGGGATGGCTACACCTTC. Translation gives CASSPRGDGYTF.

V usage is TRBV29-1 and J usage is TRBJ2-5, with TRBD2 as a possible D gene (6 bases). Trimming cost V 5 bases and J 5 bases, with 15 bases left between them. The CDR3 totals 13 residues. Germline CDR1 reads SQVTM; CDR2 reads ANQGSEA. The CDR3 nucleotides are TGCAGCGTTCGTGACGGGAGCAGGGAGACCCAGTACTTC. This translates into CSVRDGSRETQYF.

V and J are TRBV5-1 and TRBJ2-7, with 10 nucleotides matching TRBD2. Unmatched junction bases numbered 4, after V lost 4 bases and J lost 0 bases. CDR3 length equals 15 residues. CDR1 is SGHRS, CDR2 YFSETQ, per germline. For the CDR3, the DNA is TGCGCCAGCAGCCCAGGGACTAGCGACTCCTACGAGCAGTACTTC. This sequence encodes CASSPGTSDSYEQYF.

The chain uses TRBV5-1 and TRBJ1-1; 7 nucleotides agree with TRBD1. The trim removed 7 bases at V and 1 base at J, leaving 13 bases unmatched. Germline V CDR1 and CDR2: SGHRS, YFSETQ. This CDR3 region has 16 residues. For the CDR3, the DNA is TGCGCCAGCTCCCCCCAAGGGGGCGCAAAGAACACTGAAGCTTTCTTT. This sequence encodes CASSPQGGAKNTEAFF.

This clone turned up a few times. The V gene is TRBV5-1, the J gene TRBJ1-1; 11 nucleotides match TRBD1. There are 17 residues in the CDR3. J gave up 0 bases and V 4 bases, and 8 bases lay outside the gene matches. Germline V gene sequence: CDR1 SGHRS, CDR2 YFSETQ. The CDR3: CASSRGTGGLMNTEAFF. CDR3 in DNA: TGCGCCAGCAGCAGAGGGACAGGGGGGCTTATGAACACTGAAGCTTTCTTT.

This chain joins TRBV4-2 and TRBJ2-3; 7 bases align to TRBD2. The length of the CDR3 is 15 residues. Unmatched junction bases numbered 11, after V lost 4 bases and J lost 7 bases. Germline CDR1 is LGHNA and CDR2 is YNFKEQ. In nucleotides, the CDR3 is TGTGCCAGCAGCCTTCGGAGCGGGGACTTAAATACGCAGTATTTT. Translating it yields CASSLRSGDLNTQYF.

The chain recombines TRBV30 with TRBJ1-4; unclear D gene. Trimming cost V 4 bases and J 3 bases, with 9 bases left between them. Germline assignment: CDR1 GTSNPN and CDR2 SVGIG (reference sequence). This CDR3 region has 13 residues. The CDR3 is CAWNRGANEKLFF. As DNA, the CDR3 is TGTGCCTGGAACCGAGGAGCTAATGAAAAACTGTTTTTT.

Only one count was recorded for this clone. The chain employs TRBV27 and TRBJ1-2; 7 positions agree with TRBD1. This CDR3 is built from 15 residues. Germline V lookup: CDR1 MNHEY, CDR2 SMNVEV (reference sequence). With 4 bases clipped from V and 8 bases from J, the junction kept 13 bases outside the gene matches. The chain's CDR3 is CASSSLKPGGKGYTF. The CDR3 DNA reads TGTGCCAGCAGTTCCCTGAAACCAGGGGGTAAAGGCTACACCTTC.

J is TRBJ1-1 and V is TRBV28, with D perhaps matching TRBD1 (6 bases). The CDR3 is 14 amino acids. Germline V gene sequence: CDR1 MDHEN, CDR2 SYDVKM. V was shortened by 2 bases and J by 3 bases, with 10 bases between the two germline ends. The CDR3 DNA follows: TGTGCCAGCAGTTTAGGGACAATCTACACTGAAGCTTTCTTT. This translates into CASSLGTIYTEAFF.

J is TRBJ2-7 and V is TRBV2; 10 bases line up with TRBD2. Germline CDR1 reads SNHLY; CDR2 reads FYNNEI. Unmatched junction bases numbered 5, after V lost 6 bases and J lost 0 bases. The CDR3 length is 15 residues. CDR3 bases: TGTGCCAGCAGCGGGACTAGCGCTAGCTCCTACGAGCAGTACTTC. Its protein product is CASSGTSASSYEQYF.

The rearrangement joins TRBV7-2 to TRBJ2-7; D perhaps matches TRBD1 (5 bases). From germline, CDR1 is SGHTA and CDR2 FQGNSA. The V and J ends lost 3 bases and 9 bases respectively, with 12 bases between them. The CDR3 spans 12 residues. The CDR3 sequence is CASSFSPQGQYF. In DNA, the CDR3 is TGTGCCAGCAGCTTTAGCCCCCAGGGGCAGTACTTC.

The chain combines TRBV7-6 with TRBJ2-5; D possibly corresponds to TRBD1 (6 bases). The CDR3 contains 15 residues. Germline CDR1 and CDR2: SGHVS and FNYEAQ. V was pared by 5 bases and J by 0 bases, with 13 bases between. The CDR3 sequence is CASSPGTTDQETQYF. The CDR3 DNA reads TGTGCCAGCAGCCCCGGGACAACTGACCAAGAGACCCAGTACTTC.